Each of the 28 T cell receptor beta chains below was sequenced from the same sample in a study of cytomegalovirus exposure and HLA in healthy donors. Primers for the PCR totalled 60 Vbeta and 13 Jbeta. Sequencing was performed with immunoSEQ multiplex PCR; in TCRdb, only in-frame clones are kept and a portion is missing. The sample has roughly 97,000 clones, approximately 78% seen once. The material sequenced was PBMCs. The receptors stem from a woman between 35 and 50 years old in good health and CMV-seronegative.

The V gene is TRBV18, the J gene TRBJ1-1; no clear D. The germline V and J ends were trimmed by 1 base and 10 bases, with 16 bases remaining between them. CDR3 length equals 14 residues. From germline, CDR1 is KGHSH and CDR2 LQKENI. The CDR3, as DNA: TGTGCCAGCTCACCACTTGACTCCCGCTGGCGAGCTTTCTTT. This encodes CASSPLDSRWRAFF.

The V call is TRBV28, the J call TRBJ1-3; tentative D call: TRBD1 (6 bases). CDR3 length equals 18 residues. Between the trimmed V and J ends, which lost 6 bases and 2 bases, there was a span of 23 bases. Germline CDR1 reads MDHEN; CDR2 reads SYDVKM. The CDR3 reads CASSRGGTSPRAGNTIYF. The CDR3 bases are TGTGCCAGCAGCAGGGGCGGCACCTCTCCGAGGGCTGGAAACACCATATATTTT.

The V call is TRBV30, the J call TRBJ1-4; D call uncertain. The CDR3 is 14 amino acids. Trimming cost V 0 bases and J 7 bases, with 12 bases left between them. CDR1 GTSNPN and CDR2 SVGIG come from the germline V gene (reference sequence). CDR3 nucleotides: TGTGCCTGGAGTGTACCAGGTTACGGTGAAAAACTGTTTTTT. It encodes CAWSVPGYGEKLFF.

This clone came up a few times. The chain is built from TRBV5-6 and TRBJ1-2, with TRBD1 matching over 12 bases. This CDR3 comprises 16 residues. Looked up from germline, CDR1 is SGHDT and CDR2 is YYEEEE. The junction had 5 bases not matched to a gene; V was cut back by 2 bases and J by 3 bases. CDR3: CASSFSGTGGDYGYTF. The CDR3 DNA reads as TGTGCCAGCAGCTTTAGTGGGACAGGGGGCGACTATGGCTACACCTTC.

This chain joins TRBV6-5 and TRBJ2-4, with a tentative D call TRBD2 (7 bases). The V gene's germline CDR1 is MNHEY and CDR2 SVGAGI. With 11 bases removed from V and 0 bases from J, the gap between germline ends came to 17 bases. The CDR3 has 15 residues. The CDR3 region has the DNA TGTGCCGTAAGGGGGGGTTCTGTAGCCAAAAACATTCAGTACTTC. Translation gives CAVRGGSVAKNIQYF.

The chain combines TRBV28 with TRBJ1-3; D not resolved. The CDR3 spans 14 residues. Trimming left V 3 bases short and J 4 bases short, with 10 bases between. Germline values: CDR1 MDHEN, CDR2 SYDVKM. The CDR3 DNA sequence: TGTGCCAGCAGTTTCTCGGGGAGGGGAAACACCATATATTTT. Translation: CASSFSGRGNTIYF.

The CDR3 spells CASRGQRVGLYEQYF. Here the CDR3 DNA reads TGTGCCAGCAGGGGACAGAGAGTAGGTTTATACGAGCAGTACTTC. The rearrangement links TRBV6-1 to TRBJ2-7, with 7 bases fitting TRBD1. The V gene's germline CDR1 is MNHNS and CDR2 SASEGT. The CDR3 totals 15 residues. V trimming: 6 bases; J trimming: 4 bases; junction bases outside the gene matches: 12.

The V and J genes are TRBV18 and TRBJ2-7; perhaps TRBD2 as D (6 bases). The CDR3 covers 15 residues. Germline V gene data show CDR1 as KGHSH and CDR2 as LQKENI. Trimming pared 5 bases from V and 0 bases from J, leaving 14 bases between. For the CDR3, the DNA is TGTGCCAGCTCATCCATCCGCGGGGACTCCTACGAGCAGTACTTC. It yields the protein CASSSIRGDSYEQYF.

The chain employs TRBV20-1 and TRBJ1-1, with a tentative D call TRBD1 (5 bases). The CDR3 extends over 10 amino acids. Germline CDR1 and CDR2: DFQATT and SNEGSKA (reference sequence). CDR3 DNA sequence: TGCAGGGCAGGCAGGGCTGAAGCTTTCTTT. Protein product: CRAGRAEAFF.

The chain uses TRBV7-9 and TRBJ2-7; no firm D call. Germline V gene data show CDR1 as SEHNR and CDR2 as FQNEAQ (reference sequence). V was shortened by 1 base and J by 1 base, with 11 bases between the two germline ends. This CDR3 is 15 amino acids long. As DNA, the CDR3 is TGTGCCAGCAGCTTAGATGCAGGTTTATCCTACGAGCAGTACTTC. Amino acid sequence: CASSLDAGLSYEQYF.

The chain carries TRBV2 and TRBJ2-1, with TRBD2 identical over 8 bases. The J segment lost 1 base and the V segment lost 0 bases, leaving 23 bases of the junction unmatched. Germline assignment: CDR1 SNHLY and CDR2 FYNNEI. This CDR3 is built from 23 residues. Here the CDR3 reads CASSEARNLNGLAGRTSYNEQFF. CDR3 bases: TGTGCCAGCAGTGAAGCGCGGAACCTCAACGGACTAGCCGGACGGACTTCCTACAATGAGCAGTTCTTC.

This clone has just a few counts. V gene TRBV5-6 combines with J gene TRBJ2-3; D gene ambiguous. CDR1 is SGHDT, CDR2 YYEEEE, per germline. The CDR3 runs to 15 residues. Trimming removed 2 bases at V and 5 bases at J, with 15 bases between. In DNA, the CDR3 is TGTGCCAGCAGCTTCCGCCCCGCCAGGCTAGATACGCAGTATTTT. This encodes CASSFRPARLDTQYF.

V gene TRBV4-1 combines with J gene TRBJ1-1, with D unresolved. The germline V and J ends were trimmed by 5 bases and 0 bases, with 16 bases remaining between them. There are 16 residues in the CDR3. Germline loops: CDR1 MGHRA, CDR2 YSYEKL. This CDR3 reads CASSSQMDGMNTEAFF. For the CDR3, the DNA is TGCGCCAGCAGCTCACAAATGGACGGGATGAACACTGAAGCTTTCTTT.

This clone came up once. The gene calls are TRBV19 and TRBJ2-1; TRBD2 agrees at 12 bases. The CDR3 runs 16 residues. The V segment lost 5 bases and the J segment 7 bases; nucleotides outside the gene matches: 9. In germline, CDR1 is LNHDA, CDR2 SQIVND (reference sequence). CDR3 protein: CASSLQLAGGRNEQFF. The CDR3 DNA follows: TGTGCCAGTAGTTTACAACTAGCGGGAGGTCGAAATGAGCAGTTCTTC.

This chain joins TRBV6-6 and TRBJ1-3; D unresolved. Trimming left V 5 bases short and J 4 bases short, with 6 bases between. Germline CDR1 and CDR2: MNHNY and SVGAGI (reference sequence). This CDR3 region has 12 residues. CDR3 bases: TGTGCCAGCAGTCCGTCGGGAAACACCATATATTTT. Its protein product is CASSPSGNTIYF.

V is TRBV11-2 and J is TRBJ1-1; D is unclear. Germline CDR1 SGHAT, CDR2 FQNNGV. Trimming removed 0 bases at V and 5 bases at J, with 7 bases between. CDR3 size: 13 residues. CDR3 protein: CASSLERNTEAFF. In nucleotides, the CDR3 is TGTGCCAGCAGCTTAGAGCGGAATACTGAAGCTTTCTTT. Using reference TRBV11-2 and TRBJ1-1 for the parts outside the CDR3, the full variable domain is EAGVAQSPRYKIIEKRQSVAFWCNPISGHATLYWYQQILGQGPKLLIQFQNNGVVDDSQLPKDRFSAERLKGVDSTLKIQPAKLEDSAVYLCASSLERNTEAFFGQGTRLTVV.

The chain recombines TRBV28 with TRBJ1-5, with D uncertain. CDR1 and CDR2 (germline): MDHEN, SYDVKM. V lost 6 bases and J lost 0, with 9 bases in between. The CDR3 is 14 residues long. The CDR3 bases are TGTGCCAGCAGGTATCTTCGTAGCAATCAGCCCCAGCATTTT. It yields the protein CASRYLRSNQPQHF.

The rearrangement links TRBV20-1 to TRBJ1-1; D remains ambiguous. V shed 3 bases and J shed 4 bases, with 6 bases lying between them. The CDR3 extends over 11 amino acids. Germline assignment: CDR1 DFQATT and CDR2 SNEGSKA (reference sequence). CDR3 sequence reads: CSASRITEAFF. CDR3 bases: TGCAGTGCTAGCAGAATCACTGAAGCTTTCTTT.

The chain recombines TRBV11-2 with TRBJ1-5; D gene unclear. CDR3 length equals 15 residues. Germline-derived CDR1 and CDR2 are SGHAT and FQNNGV. Trimming took off 0 bases at V and 5 bases at J, with 11 bases between the two ends. The CDR3: CASSLDLGGYQPQHF. In DNA, the CDR3 is TGTGCCAGCAGCTTAGATCTGGGAGGGTATCAGCCCCAGCATTTT.

The chain is built from TRBV19 and TRBJ1-1; a possible D gene is TRBD1 (6 bases). V was pared by 3 bases and J by 4 bases, with 9 bases between. The germline CDR1 and CDR2 sequences are LNHDA and SQIVND (reference sequence). The length of the CDR3 is 13 residues. In nucleotides, the CDR3 is TGTGCCAGTAGTATTACAGGGAGCACTGAAGCTTTCTTT. Protein sequence: CASSITGSTEAFF.

The J gene is TRBJ2-3, the V gene TRBV25-1; D is perhaps TRBD1 (6 bases). Germline V gene lookup returns CDR1 MGHDK and CDR2 SYGVNS. Trimming took off 3 bases at V and 2 bases at J, with 15 bases between the two ends. This CDR3 comprises 16 residues. CDR3 nucleotide sequence: TGTGCCAGCAGTGAGCTTCTCAGGGGCTACACAGATACGCAGTATTTT. Its protein product is CASSELLRGYTDTQYF.

This rearrangement joins TRBV2 to TRBJ2-4; D unclear. Trimming took off 6 bases at V and 5 bases at J, with 11 bases between the two ends. This CDR3 has 13 amino acids. CDR1 is SNHLY, CDR2 FYNNEI, per germline. As DNA, the CDR3 is TGTGCCAGCAGCCCTACGTCGCAAAACATTCAGTACTTC. This codes for CASSPTSQNIQYF.

The chain combines TRBV28 with TRBJ2-5, with TRBD2 as a possible D gene (5 bases). This CDR3 is built from 12 residues. Germline V CDR1 and CDR2: MDHEN, SYDVKM. The V gene lost 8 bases and the J gene lost 0 bases, with 7 bases spanning the gap. The CDR3 protein is CASSGYQETQYF. For the CDR3, the DNA is TGTGCCAGCTCGGGGTACCAAGAGACCCAGTACTTC.

This clone showed up just once. This chain links TRBV19 with TRBJ2-7, with D maybe TRBD1 (6 bases). V lost 5 bases to trimming and J lost 5 bases, with 10 bases between them. The CDR3 runs 12 residues. Germline V gene lookup returns CDR1 LNHDA and CDR2 SQIVND (reference sequence). CDR3 amino acids: CASSPRGHEQYF. The DNA of the CDR3 is TGTGCCAGTAGTCCCAGGGGCCACGAGCAGTACTTC.

This chain joins TRBV29-1 and TRBJ2-7, with TRBD1 matching 7 bases. CDR1 is SQVTM and CDR2 is ANQGSEA in the germline V gene. J was trimmed by 3 bases and V by 6 bases; bases with no gene match: 11. There are 14 residues in the CDR3. The CDR3 nucleotides read TGCAGCGTGGGACGACAGGGCGAAGTCTACGAGCAGTACTTC. This sequence encodes CSVGRQGEVYEQYF.

The gene calls are TRBV6-5 and TRBJ1-1; D uncertain. With 2 bases removed from V and 4 bases from J, the gap between germline ends came to 11 bases. Per the germline V gene, CDR1 is MNHEY and CDR2 is SVGAGI. This CDR3 has 14 residues. CDR3 amino acids: CASSYVPGGTEAFF. The DNA of the CDR3 is TGTGCCAGCAGTTACGTCCCCGGAGGCACTGAAGCTTTCTTT.

This clone was detected once. The V call is TRBV5-1, the J call TRBJ2-7; 7 bases agree with TRBD1. The CDR3 spans 13 residues. V shed 2 bases and J 3 bases; nucleotides not matched to a gene: 2. CDR1 is SGHRS, CDR2 YFSETQ, per germline. CDR3 nucleotide sequence: TGCGCCAGCAGCTTTTCAGGGGGCTACGAGCAGTACTTC. The encoded protein is CASSFSGGYEQYF.

V is TRBV29-1 and J is TRBJ2-1; D ambiguous. The CDR3 consists of 15 residues. Germline V gives CDR1 SQVTM, CDR2 ANQGSEA. Trimming left V 6 bases short and J 8 bases short, with 23 bases between. The CDR3 DNA reads TGCAGCGTCCGACGCTTAGATATGTTGGCGGATGAGCAGTTCTTC. Its protein product is CSVRRLDMLADEQFF.